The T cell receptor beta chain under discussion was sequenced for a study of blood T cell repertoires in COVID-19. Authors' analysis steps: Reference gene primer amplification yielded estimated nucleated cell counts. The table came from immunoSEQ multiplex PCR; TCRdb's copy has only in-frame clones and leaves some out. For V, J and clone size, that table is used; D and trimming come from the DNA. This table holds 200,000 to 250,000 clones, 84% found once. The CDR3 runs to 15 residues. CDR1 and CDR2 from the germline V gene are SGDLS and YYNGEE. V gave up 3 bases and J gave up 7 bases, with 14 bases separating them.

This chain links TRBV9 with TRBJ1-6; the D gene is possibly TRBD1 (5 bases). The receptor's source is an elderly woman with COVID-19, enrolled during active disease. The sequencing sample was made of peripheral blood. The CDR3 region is CASSGPRAGNSPLHF. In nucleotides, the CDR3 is TGTGCCAGCAGCGGCCCTCGGGCAGGGAATTCACCCCTCCACTTT.